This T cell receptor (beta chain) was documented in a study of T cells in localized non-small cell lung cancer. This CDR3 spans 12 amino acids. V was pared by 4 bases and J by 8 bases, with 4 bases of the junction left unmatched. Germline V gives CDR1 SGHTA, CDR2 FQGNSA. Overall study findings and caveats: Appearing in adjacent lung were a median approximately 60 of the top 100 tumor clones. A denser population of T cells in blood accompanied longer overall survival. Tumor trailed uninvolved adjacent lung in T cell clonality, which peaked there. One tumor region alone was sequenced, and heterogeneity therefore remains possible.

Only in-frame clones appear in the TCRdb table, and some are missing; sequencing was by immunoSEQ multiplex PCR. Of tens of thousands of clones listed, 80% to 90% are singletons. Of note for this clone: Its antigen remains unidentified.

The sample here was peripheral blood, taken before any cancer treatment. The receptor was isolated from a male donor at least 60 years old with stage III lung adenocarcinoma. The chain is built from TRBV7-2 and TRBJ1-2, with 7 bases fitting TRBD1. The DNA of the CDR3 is TGTGCCAGCAGCTCAGACAGGGTCGGCTACACCTTC. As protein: CASSSDRVGYTF.